The rows below give T cell receptor beta chains drawn from one sample of a study of beta chain features in type 1 diabetes. TCRdb keeps only in-frame clones here, not all; method: immunoSEQ multiplex PCR. The sample gives 50,000 to 70,000 clones, roughly 50% of which show up once; around 2.5% is in the top ten. Sequencing was done on a sample of Tregs from blood. The receptors here all came from a woman between 40 and 50 years old with type 1 diabetes. CDR3s leave out the opening cysteine and the closing phenylalanine or tryptophan.

>TRBV7-3|TRBJ2-1
ASSPRGGAGPNEQF
>TRBV19|TRBJ1-5
ASSWGGAGATNQPQH
>TRBV29-1|TRBJ1-1
SGAGLGGTEAF
>TRBV7-2|TRBJ1-1
ASSRDRTDEAF
>TRBV18|TRBJ1-3
ASSPPKGAGGNTIY
>TRBV29-1|TRBJ2-1
SVERGRGYEQF
>TRBV7-2|TRBJ2-5
ASSQGLAAYQETQY
>TRBV7-9|TRBJ2-5
ASTPGTGFGIKETQY
>TRBV2|TRBJ1-3
ASRQGAGNTIY
>TRBV5-1|TRBJ1-1
ASSLGTGAEAF
>TRBV7-2|TRBJ2-1
ASSSRLAGGGEQF
>TRBV28|TRBJ1-1
ASRSWTDLNTEAF
>TRBV7-2|TRBJ2-1
ASSLGETRSNEQF
>TRBV28|TRBJ1-5
ASSSPGQGREAQH
>TRBV7-8|TRBJ2-5
ASSLFNSQETQY
>TRBV18|TRBJ1-3
ASSPGTAEGNTIY
>TRBV27|TRBJ2-5
ASSISGGAWETQY
>TRBV9|TRBJ2-1
ASSPGLAGVSYNEQF
>TRBV28|TRBJ1-6
ASSLPGQGIRSYNSPLH
>TRBV7-2|TRBJ2-6
ASSSVGFSGANVLT
>TRBV28|TRBJ2-2
ASSLWGLAGGPGELF
>TRBV19|TRBJ1-2
ASRTNSAPYGYT
>TRBV7-3|TRBJ1-6
ASSLNSYNSPLH
>TRBV6-5|TRBJ2-3
ASSSDGGFGTQY
>TRBV6-5|TRBJ1-1
ASRIRQGMNTEAF
>TRBV13|TRBJ2-7
ASSRRLALPYEQY
>TRBV7-2|TRBJ1-1
ASSLVPGQGSTEAF
>TRBV7-3|TRBJ1-1
ASSLDPGSTEAF
>TRBV18|TRBJ2-3
ASSQTGVGTDTQY
>TRBV25-1|TRBJ2-5
ASSGAGAETQY
>TRBV5-6|TRBJ1-3
ASSLPTGTGNTIY
>TRBV2|TRBJ2-1
ASSLGLAGGGEQF
>TRBV5-1|TRBJ2-3
ASSLAGIGQY
>TRBV7-9|TRBJ1-1
ASSLQSGGWTEAF
>TRBV6-5|TRBJ1-3
ASSRTGDGNTIY
>TRBV29-1|.
SVTGQGFYEQY
>TRBV28|TRBJ2-7
ASSLSLGATYEQY
>TRBV30|TRBJ2-5
AWSVQGTETQY
>TRBV11-2|TRBJ2-1
ASSFERNEQF
>TRBV11-2|TRBJ2-2
ASEGQLNTGELF
>TRBV6-1|TRBJ1-1
ASSRDRAATEAF
>TRBV20-1|TRBJ1-2
SAGTGRGYT
>TRBV2|TRBJ1-2
ASSEALQGYGYT
>TRBV5-5|TRBJ2-1
ASSLEGVRDEQF
>TRBV19|TRBJ1-5
ASSENSNQPQH
>TRBV18|TRBJ2-3
ASSPREGTDTQY
>TRBV9|TRBJ2-7
ASSVGGYQYYEQY
>TRBV2|TRBJ1-1
ASSKSRQGSAEAF
>TRBV7-2|TRBJ1-6
ASSLGARGASPLH
>TRBV28|TRBJ2-1
ASNAGSLQF